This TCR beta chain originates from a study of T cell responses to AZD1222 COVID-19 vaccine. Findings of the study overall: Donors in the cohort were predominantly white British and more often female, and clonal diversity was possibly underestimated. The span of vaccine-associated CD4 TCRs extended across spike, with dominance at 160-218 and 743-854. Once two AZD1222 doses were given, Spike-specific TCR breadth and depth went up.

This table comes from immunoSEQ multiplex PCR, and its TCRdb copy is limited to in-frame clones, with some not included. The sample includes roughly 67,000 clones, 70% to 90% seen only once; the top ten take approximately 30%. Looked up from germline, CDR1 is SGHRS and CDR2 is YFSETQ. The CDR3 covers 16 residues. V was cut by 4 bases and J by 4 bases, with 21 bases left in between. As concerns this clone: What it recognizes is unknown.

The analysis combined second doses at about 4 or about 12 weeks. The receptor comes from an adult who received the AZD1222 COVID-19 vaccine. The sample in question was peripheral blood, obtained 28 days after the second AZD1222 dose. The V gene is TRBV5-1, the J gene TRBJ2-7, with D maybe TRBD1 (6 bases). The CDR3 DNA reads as TGCGCCAGCAGCGTTCACGGGACATCCGAAGCTTACGAGCAGTACTTC. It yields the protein CASSVHGTSEAYEQYF. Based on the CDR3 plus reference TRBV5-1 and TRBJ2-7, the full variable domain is KAGVTQTPRYLIKTRGQQVTLSCSPISGHRSVSWYQQTPGQGLQFLFEYFSETQRNKGNFPGRFSGRQFSNSRSEMNVSTLELGDSALYLCASSVHGTSEAYEQYFGPGTRLTVT.